These T cell receptor beta chains were read from a single sample in a study of shared clonotypes between healthy human individuals. Measured with immunoSEQ multiplex PCR; TCRdb has only the in-frame clones, and not every one. The sample has roughly 2.1 million clones, approximately 94% seen once; the top ten hold more than 1.5%. The sequenced sample consisted of naive CD8+ T cells from PBMCs. The source is a man younger than 35 in good health. Some clones in this sample may be carry-over from other donors' samples. Both conserved end residues are part of each CDR3. D genes are given only for firm matches. A row's size may be missing; if present it is once, few, many or a size class.

clone size,D gene,V gene,J gene,CDR3 protein,CDR3 DNA
NA,NA,TRBV28,TRBJ1-5,CASSLAWANQPQHF,TGTGCCAGCAGTTTAGCATGGGCAAATCAGCCCCAGCATTTT
NA,NA,TRBV4-1,TRBJ2-7,CASSYLPGTSSYEQYF,TGCGCCAGCAGCTACCTGCCCGGGACGAGCTCCTACGAGCAGTACTTC
NA,NA,TRBV11-1,TRBJ2-7,CASSHRQGKSNYEQYF,TGTGCCAGCAGCCACCGGCAGGGCAAGAGCAATTACGAGCAGTACTTC
NA,TRBD2,TRBV27,TRBJ2-7,CASSLSSSPGGSYEQYF,TGTGCCAGCAGTTTATCGTCATCCCCGGGAGGATCCTACGAGCAGTACTTC
NA,NA,TRBV13,TRBJ1-1,CASSLKQEAFF,TGTGCCAGCAGCTTAAAACAGGAAGCTTTCTTT
NA,NA,TRBV10-3,TRBJ1-1,CASGTPTSNTEAFF,TGTGCCAGCGGGACCCCCACTTCTAACACTGAAGCTTTCTTT
NA,TRBD2,TRBV9,TRBJ2-1,CASSASGRAYNEQFF,TGTGCCAGCAGCGCAAGCGGGAGAGCCTACAATGAGCAGTTCTTC
NA,TRBD1,TRBV6-6,TRBJ2-7,CASRTTGTGALEQYF,TGTGCCAGCAGGACAACCGGGACAGGGGCCCTCGAGCAGTACTTC
NA,TRBD2,TRBV6-5,TRBJ2-3,CASSSSGSTDTQYF,TGTGCCAGCAGCTCGAGCGGGAGTACAGATACGCAGTATTTT
NA,NA,TRBV27,TRBJ2-7,CASSWGAGSHEQYF,TGTGCCAGCAGCTGGGGGGCAGGCAGCCACGAGCAGTACTTC
once,TRBD1,TRBV7-9,TRBJ2-5,CASSSRDSVEETQYF,TGTGCCAGCAGCTCCCGGGACAGTGTGGAAGAGACCCAGTACTTC
NA,NA,TRBV28,TRBJ2-5,CASSLSGPSQYF,TGTGCCAGCAGTTTAAGCGGGCCGAGCCAGTACTTC
NA,TRBD2,TRBV13,TRBJ2-7,CASSPQTPGLAGVWYF,TGTGCCAGCAGCCCACAAACGCCGGGACTAGCGGGAGTGTGGTACTTC
NA,NA,TRBV30,TRBJ1-2,CAWSKSIYGYTF,TGTGCCTGGAGTAAGAGCATCTATGGCTACACCTTC
NA,TRBD2,TRBV5-1,TRBJ2-5,CASSFGWISGRHEAQYF,TGCGCCAGCAGCTTTGGGTGGATTAGCGGGAGGCATGAGGCCCAGTACTTC
NA,TRBD2,TRBV27,TRBJ2-3,CASRKREKDTQYF,TGTGCCAGCAGGAAGCGGGAGAAAGATACGCAGTATTTT
NA,NA,TRBV4-3,TRBJ1-5,CASSQDKGQPQHF,TGCGCCAGCAGCCAAGATAAAGGGCAGCCCCAGCATTTT
once,TRBD1,TRBV9,TRBJ2-7,CASSVAQGGYEQYF,TGTGCCAGCAGCGTAGCACAGGGGGGCTACGAGCAGTACTTC
NA,NA,TRBV9,TRBJ2-1,CASSVRLTRVYNEQFF,TGTGCCAGCAGCGTCCGACTGACCCGGGTTTACAATGAGCAGTTCTTC
NA,TRBD1,TRBV27,TRBJ2-7,CASSLVGDRGSYEQYF,TGTGCCAGTAGTTTGGTGGGGGACAGGGGATCCTACGAGCAGTACTTC
NA,NA,TRBV7-9,TRBJ2-7,CASSLATEYEQYF,TGTGCCAGCAGCTTAGCGACCGAATACGAGCAGTACTTC
NA,NA,TRBV6-5,TRBJ2-3,CASSYLVDSDTQYF,TGTGCCAGCAGTTACCTTGTAGATAGCGATACGCAGTATTTT
NA,TRBD2,TRBV7-2,TRBJ2-1,CASSLAPGTSGINEQFF,TGTGCCAGCAGCTTAGCACCCGGGACTAGCGGGATCAATGAGCAGTTCTTC
NA,NA,TRBV5-6,TRBJ1-3,CASSLMGSSNDGNTIYF,TGTGCCAGCAGCTTAATGGGCAGCTCCAACGACGGAAACACCATATATTTT
NA,TRBD2,TRBV2,TRBJ2-3,CASRLAGEGIDTQYF,TGTGCCAGCAGACTAGCGGGAGAGGGGATAGATACGCAGTATTTT
NA,NA,TRBV7-7,TRBJ1-1,CASSPRGMNTEAFF,TGTGCCAGCAGCCCGCGGGGGATGAACACTGAAGCTTTCTTT
NA,TRBD2,TRBV19,TRBJ2-3,CASSAGTSLGADTQYF,TGTGCCAGTAGTGCCGGGACTAGCCTCGGGGCAGATACGCAGTATTTT
once,TRBD1,TRBV7-9,TRBJ1-1,CASSFTRGFTEAFF,TGTGCCAGCAGCTTCACCAGGGGGTTCACTGAAGCTTTCTTT
NA,NA,TRBV6-1,TRBJ1-5,CASSEASRSGQPQHF,TGTGCCAGCAGTGAAGCCTCAAGGTCGGGTCAGCCCCAGCATTTT
NA,TRBD1,TRBV4-1,TRBJ2-5,CASSPRTGGQETQYF,TGCGCCAGCAGCCCCCGGACAGGGGGCCAAGAGACCCAGTACTTC